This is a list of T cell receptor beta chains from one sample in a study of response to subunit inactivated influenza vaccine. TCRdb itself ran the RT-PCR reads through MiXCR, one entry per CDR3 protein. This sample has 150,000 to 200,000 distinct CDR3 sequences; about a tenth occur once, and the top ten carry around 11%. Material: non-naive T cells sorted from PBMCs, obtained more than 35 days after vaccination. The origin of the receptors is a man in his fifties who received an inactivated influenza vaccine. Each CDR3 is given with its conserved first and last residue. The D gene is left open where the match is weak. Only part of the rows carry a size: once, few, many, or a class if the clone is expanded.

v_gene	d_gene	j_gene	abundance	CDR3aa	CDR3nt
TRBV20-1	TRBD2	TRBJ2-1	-	CSARVAGGPGSYNEQFF	TGCAGTGCTAGAGTAGCGGGGGGGCCGGGGTCCTACAATGAGCAGTTCTTC
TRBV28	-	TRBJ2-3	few	CASSSGRRDTQYF	TGTGCCAGCAGCTCGGGAAGAAGAGATACGCAGTATTTT
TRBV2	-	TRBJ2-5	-	CASNGQLGETQYF	TGTGCCAGCAATGGACAGTTGGGCGAGACCCAGTACTTC
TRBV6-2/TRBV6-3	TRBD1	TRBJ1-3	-	CASRIPGGPGNTIYF	TGTGCCAGCAGAATCCCAGGGGGGCCTGGAAACACCATATATTTT
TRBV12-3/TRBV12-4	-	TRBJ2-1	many	CASTRDGSSYNEQFF	TGTGCCAGCACACGGGACGGAAGCTCCTACAATGAGCAGTTCTTC
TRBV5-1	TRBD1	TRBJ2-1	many	CASSGTESGNEQFF	TGCGCCAGCAGCGGGACAGAGTCCGGAAATGAGCAGTTCTTC
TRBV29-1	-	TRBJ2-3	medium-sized	CSANGGARASDTQYF	TGCAGCGCAAACGGCGGCGCAAGGGCCTCAGATACGCAGTATTTT
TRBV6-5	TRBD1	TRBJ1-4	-	CASSYSQGAGEKLFF	TGTGCCAGCAGTTACTCCCAGGGGGCTGGTGAAAAACTGTTTTTT
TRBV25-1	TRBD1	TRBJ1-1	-	CASSPRTGRDTEAFF	TGTGCCAGCAGTCCTAGGACAGGGCGGGACACTGAAGCTTTCTTT
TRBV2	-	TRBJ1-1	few	CASRVVGEGTEAFF	TGTGCCAGCAGGGTGGTCGGGGAGGGCACTGAAGCTTTCTTT
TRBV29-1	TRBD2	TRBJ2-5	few	CSSQNLAGGETQYF	TGCAGCTCACAAAACCTAGCGGGAGGAGAGACCCAGTACTTC
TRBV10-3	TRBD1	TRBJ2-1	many	CAIRPGQGNEQFF	TGTGCCATCAGGCCGGGACAGGGGAATGAGCAGTTCTTC
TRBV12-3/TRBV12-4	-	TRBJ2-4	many	CASSFERGHGAKNIQYF	TGTGCCAGCAGTTTCGAACGGGGGCATGGGGCCAAAAACATTCAGTACTTC
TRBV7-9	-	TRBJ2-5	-	CASSLGDWWAETQYF	TGTGCCAGCAGCTTAGGGGACTGGTGGGCAGAGACCCAGTACTTC
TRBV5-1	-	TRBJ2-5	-	CASSLVMGVETQYF	TGCGCCAGCAGCTTGGTGATGGGGGTGGAGACCCAGTACTTC
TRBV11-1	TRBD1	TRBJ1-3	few	CASSYLTGTGRSSGNTIYF	TGTGCCAGCAGCTACCTTACCGGGACAGGCAGAAGCTCTGGAAACACCATATATTTT
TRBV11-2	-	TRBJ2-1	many	CASSFRGNYNEQFF	TGTGCCAGCAGCTTCCGCGGGAACTACAATGAGCAGTTCTTC
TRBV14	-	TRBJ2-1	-	CASSQDISSYNEQFF	TGTGCCAGCAGCCAAGATATCAGCTCCTACAATGAGCAGTTCTTC
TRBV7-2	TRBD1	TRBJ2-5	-	CASSVTGGEETQYF	TGTGCCAGCAGCGTAACAGGGGGCGAGGAGACCCAGTACTTC
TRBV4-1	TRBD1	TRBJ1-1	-	CASSQRAFRTGGTEAFF	TGCGCCAGCAGCCAAAGGGCTTTTCGGACAGGGGGGACTGAAGCTTTCTTT
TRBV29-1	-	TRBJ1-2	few	CSVAENYGYTF	TGCAGCGTAGCAGAGAACTATGGCTACACCTTC
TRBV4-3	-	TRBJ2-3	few	CASSQDPRLSTDTQYF	TGCGCCAGCAGCCAAGATCCACGGCTCAGCACAGATACGCAGTATTTT
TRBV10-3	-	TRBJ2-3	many	CAISGGTGDTQYF	TGTGCCATCAGTGGCGGGACGGGAGATACGCAGTATTTT
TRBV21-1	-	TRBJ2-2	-	CASSEMPPVSGGANTGELFF	TGTGCCAGCAGCGAAATGCCCCCGGTTAGCGGGGGAGCGAACACCGGGGAGCTGTTTTTT
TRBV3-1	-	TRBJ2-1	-	CASSQEVRVTGGEQFF	TGTGCCAGCAGCCAAGAAGTTCGGGTCACTGGTGGTGAGCAGTTCTTC
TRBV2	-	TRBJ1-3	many	CASSVETLSGNTIYF	TGTGCCAGCAGTGTGGAGACACTTTCTGGAAACACCATATATTTT
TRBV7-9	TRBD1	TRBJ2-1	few	CASSLPGQGRMFF	TGTGCCAGCAGCCTACCGGGACAGGGGCGAATGTTCTTC
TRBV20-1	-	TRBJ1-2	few	CSPRQPSYHTF	TGCAGTCCGAGACAGCCCTCTTATCACACCTTC